These 17 T cell receptor beta chains originate from one sample sequenced in a study of beta chain features in type 1 diabetes. All of the isolated RNA was reverse transcribed, so expressed TCRB transcripts were sequenced. Here immunoSEQ multiplex PCR was the method, and the copy in TCRdb shows in-frame clones only, minus some. The data contain 130,000 to 150,000 clones, about 9.2% of them seen just once; the ten biggest clones take up about 0.61%. The sequenced sample consisted of central memory CD4+ T cells from blood. Every receptor here comes from a man younger than 35 in good health.

This clone was seen more than once but under ten times. This sequence joins TRBV11-2 and TRBJ1-5, with D uncertain. V lost 0 bases and J lost 4, with 4 bases in between. Looked up from germline, CDR1 is SGHAT and CDR2 is FQNNGV. The CDR3 contains 13 residues. The DNA of the CDR3 is TGTGCCAGCAGCTTAGATAGAAATCAGCCCCAGCATTTT. Translation: CASSLDRNQPQHF.

This clone appeared a few times. The chain joins TRBV20-1 to TRBJ1-1; possibly TRBD1 for D (6 bases). Germline loops: CDR1 DFQATT, CDR2 SNEGSKA (reference sequence). The CDR3 length is 11 residues. This CDR3 reads CGRDWGQGAFF. As DNA, the CDR3 is TGCGGCCGAGATTGGGGGCAAGGAGCTTTCTTT.

The chain uses TRBV5-1 and TRBJ1-5; TRBD1 agrees at 11 bases. The germline V gene encodes CDR1 SGHRS and CDR2 YFSETQ. The CDR3 has 15 amino acids. The trim removed 2 bases at V and 4 bases at J, leaving 2 bases unmatched. In nucleotides, the CDR3 is TGCGCCAGCAGCTTAGGACAGGGGGCAAATCAGCCCCAGCATTTT. Its protein is CASSLGQGANQPQHF. Using reference TRBV5-1 and TRBJ1-5 for the parts outside the CDR3, the full variable domain is KAGVTQTPRYLIKTRGQQVTLSCSPISGHRSVSWYQQTPGQGLQFLFEYFSETQRNKGNFPGRFSGRQFSNSRSEMNVSTLELGDSALYLCASSLGQGANQPQHFGDGTRLSIL.

This rearrangement joins TRBV7-2 to TRBJ1-5; D might be TRBD1 (5 bases). This CDR3 has 15 amino acids. V gave up 2 bases and J gave up 3 bases, with 11 bases separating them. Germline CDR1 SGHTA, CDR2 FQGNSA. The CDR3 DNA is TGTGCCAGCAGCTTATCGAAGACAGCCAATCAGCCCCAGCATTTT. It is translated as CASSLSKTANQPQHF.

This chain joins TRBV7-6 and TRBJ2-7; TRBD2 matches 8 bases. The CDR3 has 16 amino acids. V shed 4 bases and J 3 bases; nucleotides not matched to a gene: 11. The germline gives CDR1 SGHVS, CDR2 FNYEAQ. DNA for the CDR3: TGTGCCAGCAGCTCCCATATAAGCGGGGGCGGCTACGAGCAGTACTTC. Translating it yields CASSSHISGGGYEQYF.

This clone appeared a few times. The chain combines TRBV5-1 with TRBJ2-5; 7 bases map to TRBD1. The CDR3 is 14 amino acids. Germline assignment: CDR1 SGHRS and CDR2 YFSETQ. The J segment lost 5 bases and the V segment lost 0 bases, leaving 4 bases of the junction unmatched. CDR3 nucleotides: TGCGCCAGCAGCTTGGGACAGGGTATGGAGACCCAGTACTTC. This gives the protein CASSLGQGMETQYF.

This clone was counted between two and nine times. This chain connects TRBV5-1 to TRBJ2-1, with 10 bases aligning to TRBD2. Trimming removed 6 bases from V and 8 bases from J; junction bases left unmatched: 5. Germline assignment: CDR1 SGHRS and CDR2 YFSETQ. The CDR3 is 13 amino acids. The CDR3 DNA follows: TGCGCCAGCACAAGCGGGGGGGCGTATGAGCAGTTCTTC. It translates to CASTSGGAYEQFF.

This clone was seen a handful of times. The chain carries TRBV5-4 and TRBJ2-5, with TRBD1 matching over 9 bases. The DNA end lines up better with TRBJ2-7; the J call may be wrong. The CDR3 is 15 amino acids. The germline V gene encodes CDR1 SGHNT and CDR2 YYREEE (reference sequence). The CDR3 DNA follows: TGTGCCAGCAGAGGGCCCGGGACAGGGTTTGACGAGCAGTACTTC. Protein sequence: CASRGPGTGFDEQYF.

The V call is TRBV6-1, the J call TRBJ1-2, with D possibly matching TRBD1 (5 bases). From germline, CDR1 is MNHNS and CDR2 SASEGT. The CDR3 has 13 amino acids. V lost 10 bases to trimming and J lost 2 bases, with 14 bases between them. CDR3 residues: CATSEDRNYGYTF. CDR3 DNA sequence: TGTGCCACCTCCGAAGACAGAAACTATGGCTACACCTTC.

This clone was detected a few times. The chain couples TRBV29-1 to TRBJ2-2, with 8 nucleotides matching TRBD1. This CDR3 region has 12 residues. V shed 7 bases, J shed 6 bases, and the junction held 4 bases outside the gene matches. Germline CDR1 is SQVTM and CDR2 is ANQGSEA. The CDR3 here is CSGGQAPGELFF. The CDR3 coding sequence is TGCAGCGGGGGACAGGCCCCCGGGGAGCTGTTTTTT.

The sample holds a few counts of this clone. The J gene is TRBJ1-1, the V gene TRBV5-4; 7 bases align to TRBD1. This CDR3 has 20 residues. The trim removed 4 bases at V and 2 bases at J, leaving 23 bases unmatched. CDR1 SGHNT and CDR2 YYREEE come from the germline V gene (reference sequence). Here the CDR3 DNA reads TGTGCCAGCAGCCCAAGGGGGCAGGATACCTCCCCCTTTCTAAACACTGAAGCTTTCTTT. Translating gives CASSPRGQDTSPFLNTEAFF.

This clone came up a few times. The chain carries TRBV10-3 and TRBJ1-1; 7 bases match TRBD1. Germline-derived CDR1 and CDR2 are ENHRY and SYGVKD. The CDR3 is 14 residues long. With 3 bases clipped from V and 4 bases from J, the junction kept 5 bases outside the gene matches. CDR3 in amino acids: CAISEAGGITEAFF. DNA for the CDR3: TGTGCCATCAGTGAAGCAGGGGGGATCACTGAAGCTTTCTTT.

This chain connects TRBV29-1 to TRBJ2-7, with D possibly TRBD1 on 5 matching bases. The CDR3 has 14 amino acids. V was trimmed by 7 bases and J by 0 bases, leaving 16 bases between them. Germline CDR1 and CDR2: SQVTM and ANQGSEA. The CDR3 loop reads CSAGRGQFSYEQYF. DNA for the CDR3: TGCAGCGCCGGAAGGGGTCAGTTCTCCTACGAGCAGTACTTC.

V gene TRBV6-5 combines with J gene TRBJ2-7; 10 nucleotides agree with TRBD1. Looked up from germline, CDR1 is MNHEY and CDR2 is SVGAGI. The CDR3 is 15 residues long. After removal of 7 bases from V and 2 bases from J, the junction contained 8 bases not matched to a gene. The chain's CDR3 is CASTGTDRGTYEQYF. CDR3 coding DNA: TGTGCCAGCACCGGGACGGACAGGGGGACCTACGAGCAGTACTTC.

This clone was seen more than once but under ten times. The V call is TRBV11-1, the J call TRBJ2-5; 8 bases are shared with TRBD1. Germline lookup yields CDR1 SGHAT and CDR2 FQDESV (reference sequence). The CDR3 runs to 16 residues. The junction had 6 bases not matched to a gene; V was cut back by 3 bases and J by 0 bases. The CDR3 protein is CASSFGQGAYQETQYF. The CDR3 nucleotides are TGTGCCAGCAGCTTTGGACAGGGCGCATACCAAGAGACCCAGTACTTC.

This clone was seen a handful of times. The CDR3 sequence is CAIRGGYEQYF. The CDR3 region has the DNA TGTGCCATCAGGGGAGGGTACGAGCAGTACTTC. The chain recombines TRBV10-3 with TRBJ2-7, with 7 nucleotides matching TRBD2. Germline V gene sequence: CDR1 ENHRY, CDR2 SYGVKD. The CDR3 extends over 11 amino acids. The J segment lost 4 bases and the V segment lost 6 bases, leaving 0 bases of the junction unmatched.

The sample holds a few counts of this clone. The chain employs TRBV4-1 and TRBJ2-2, with 11 bases that match TRBD2. CDR1 is MGHRA and CDR2 is YSYEKL in the germline V gene. J lost 3 bases, V lost 4 bases, and 4 bases had no gene match. This CDR3 region has 16 residues. CDR3 nucleotide sequence: TGCGCCAGCAGCCGCCCACTAGCGGGGGACACCGGGGAGCTGTTTTTT. It translates to CASSRPLAGDTGELFF.